These 23 T cell receptor beta chains originate from one sample sequenced in a study of PD-1 blockade in classical Hodgkin lymphoma. TCRdb's table, derived via immunoSEQ multiplex PCR, lists solely in-frame clones and lacks some. The table has under 30,000 clones, 86% seen once. Stated time point: cycle 4 day 1 (C4D1), after more than 5 weeks of nivolumab. Brentuximab vedotin exposure varied, and every patient relapsed after autologous stem cell transplantation. Negative selection with magnetic separation was used to purify CD4+ T cells from thawed PBMCs. The sequencing used CD4+ T cells from blood, collected before the fourth cycle of nivolumab. Receptors were obtained from a human donor with classical Hodgkin lymphoma.

The rearrangement uses TRBV7-8 and TRBJ2-7, with TRBD2 matching 9 bases. CDR3 length: 17 residues. After removal of 5 bases from V and 3 bases from J, the junction contained 14 bases not matched to a gene. Germline V CDR1 and CDR2: SGHVS, FQNEAQ. The CDR3 is CASSVLAGPFRDYEQYF. The CDR3 DNA reads TGTGCCAGCAGCGTCCTAGCGGGACCATTTAGGGACTACGAGCAGTACTTC.

The chain is built from TRBV2 and TRBJ2-3, with D unresolved. The CDR3 sequence is 14 residues long. Germline lookup yields CDR1 SNHLY and CDR2 FYNNEI. V gave up 4 bases and J gave up 2 bases, with 10 bases separating them. This chain's CDR3 is CASSAETLTDTQYF. The CDR3 DNA sequence: TGTGCCAGCAGTGCGGAGACTCTCACAGATACGCAGTATTTT.

V gene TRBV9 combines with J gene TRBJ2-3; D gene unclear. Trimming stripped 4 bases from V and 1 base from J, with 13 bases between. The CDR3 totals 15 residues. CDR1 is SGDLS, CDR2 YYNGEE, per germline. In DNA form, the CDR3 reads TGTGCCAGCAGCCCCTTTTTGAAGGGCACAGATACGCAGTATTTT. Translating gives CASSPFLKGTDTQYF.

This clone was observed once. This chain links TRBV6-4 with TRBJ2-5; D uncertain. Germline CDR1 is MRHNA and CDR2 is SNTAGT. CDR3 length equals 10 residues. V lost 8 bases and J lost 3, with 4 bases in between. CDR3 nucleotide sequence: TGTGCCAGCCGAAAAGAGACCCAGTACTTC. Protein product: CASRKETQYF.

The chain combines TRBV6-1 with TRBJ2-7; weak D call: TRBD2 (6 bases). The V end lost 7 bases, the J end lost 3 bases, and 7 bases lay between the germline ends. The CDR3 has 11 residues. Germline CDR1 MNHNS, CDR2 SASEGT. This chain's CDR3 is CASKRVYEQYF. The CDR3 nucleotides read TGTGCCAGCAAGCGGGTCTACGAGCAGTACTTC.

This clone was seen more than once but under ten times. The chain recombines TRBV7-9 with TRBJ1-4; D remains unclear. Trimming stripped 1 base from V and 3 bases from J, with 9 bases between. The CDR3 is 15 residues long. Germline V gene lookup returns CDR1 SEHNR and CDR2 FQNEAQ (reference sequence). In nucleotides, the CDR3 is TGTGCCAGCAGCTTAGAAGGACTAGCTAATGAAAAACTGTTTTTT. This encodes CASSLEGLANEKLFF.

CDR3: CASTPLPGGGDNEQFF. The CDR3 DNA is TGTGCCAGCACCCCCCTCCCCGGGGGGGGAGACAATGAGCAGTTCTTC. The chain employs TRBV5-4 and TRBJ2-1, with TRBD2 identical over 8 bases. This CDR3 is 16 amino acids long. Trimming took 6 bases from V and 5 from J; bases not matched to a gene: 13. Germline V gene data show CDR1 as SGHNT and CDR2 as YYREEE (reference sequence).

This chain joins TRBV28 and TRBJ2-7; maybe TRBD2 (5 bases). Trimming removed 7 bases at V and 4 bases at J, with 8 bases between. The CDR3 totals 11 residues. CDR1 is MDHEN, CDR2 SYDVKM, per germline. The CDR3 DNA sequence: TGTGCCAGCACCGGGAAGTACGAGCAGTACTTC. This codes for CASTGKYEQYF.

The chain links TRBV18 to TRBJ2-1; TRBD2 is a possible D gene (6 bases). V dropped 4 bases and J dropped 8 bases, with 21 bases sitting between them. Germline values: CDR1 KGHSH, CDR2 LQKENI. CDR3 length: 16 residues. In nucleotides, the CDR3 is TGTGCCAGCTCACGAATTAAGGGAGGCCCTGGGGATGAGCAGTTCTTC. Translated: CASSRIKGGPGDEQFF.

J is TRBJ2-4 and V is TRBV4-1; TRBD1 aligns across 8 bases. This CDR3 has 18 amino acids. Germline V gives CDR1 MGHRA, CDR2 YSYEKL. Trimming at V came to 4 bases and at J to 1 base, leaving 12 bases not matched to a gene. CDR3 region: CASSRAPPTGAAKNIQYF. Written as DNA, the CDR3 is TGCGCCAGCAGCCGCGCCCCCCCGACAGGGGCCGCCAAAAACATTCAGTACTTC.

This chain connects TRBV7-2 to TRBJ2-7, with TRBD1 identical over 8 bases. The CDR3 extends over 15 amino acids. Germline V gene data show CDR1 as SGHTA and CDR2 as FQGNSA. Trimming took 2 bases from V and 3 from J; bases not matched to a gene: 6. The CDR3 DNA reads TGTGCCAGCAGCTTACTCAACAGGGGGTTCTACGAGCAGTACTTC. Its translation: CASSLLNRGFYEQYF.

The V and J genes are TRBV6-1 and TRBJ1-1, with 7 bases aligning to TRBD1. The CDR3 totals 15 residues. V lost 8 bases to trimming and J lost 3 bases; unmatched junction nucleotides: 12. Per germline, CDR1 MNHNS and CDR2 SASEGT. Here the CDR3 reads CASRKRQGGDTEAFF. The CDR3, as DNA: TGTGCCAGCCGGAAAAGACAGGGAGGGGACACTGAAGCTTTCTTT.

The chain carries TRBV7-2 and TRBJ2-7, with D tentatively TRBD2 (6 bases). The CDR3 is 13 amino acids. CDR1 and CDR2 from the germline V gene are SGHTA and FQGNSA. V lost 5 bases and J 3 bases, leaving 11 bases between the germline ends. The chain's CDR3 is CASSRSGLYEQYF. CDR3 DNA sequence: TGTGCCAGCAGCCGTAGCGGACTCTACGAGCAGTACTTC.

The V and J genes are TRBV5-4 and TRBJ1-2; a weak D match, TRBD1 (6 bases). The germline V gene has CDR1 SGHNT and CDR2 YYREEE (reference sequence). CDR3 length: 15 amino acids. Trimming took off 6 bases at V and 2 bases at J, with 17 bases between the two ends. The CDR3 here is CASTDKGGRNYGYTF. The CDR3, as DNA: TGTGCCAGCACCGACAAAGGGGGACGGAACTATGGCTACACCTTC.

A remark on this clone: An end of the junction differs from the germline gene, which may be a read error. This chain uses TRBV19 with TRBJ1-5, with 12 bases that match TRBD1. This CDR3 is 16 amino acids long. Germline V lookup: CDR1 LNHDA, CDR2 SQIVND (reference sequence). The CDR3 region is CASTIPGTGGHQPQHF. In nucleotides, the CDR3 is TGTGCCAGTACTATACCAGGGACAGGGGGCCATCAGCCCCAGCATTTT. Using reference TRBV19 and TRBJ1-5 for the parts outside the CDR3, the full variable domain is DGGITQSPKYLFRKEGQNVTLSCEQNLNHDAMYWYRQDPGQGLRLIYYSQIVNDFQKGDIAEGYSVSREKKESFPLTVTSAQKNPTAFYLCASTIPGTGGHQPQHFGDGTRLSIL.

This clone came up once. This sequence joins TRBV7-2 and TRBJ2-2; tentatively, D is TRBD1 (6 bases). Trimming took 0 bases from V and 2 from J, leaving 13 bases between them. The CDR3 loop spans 17 amino acids. In germline, CDR1 is SGHTA, CDR2 FQGNSA. CDR3 in amino acids: CASSLAQTGINTGELFF. The CDR3 DNA reads TGTGCCAGCAGCTTAGCACAGACAGGTATCAACACCGGGGAGCTGTTTTTT.

The chain combines TRBV2 with TRBJ2-1; the match to TRBD1 covers 11 bases. V trimming: 6 bases; J trimming: 8 bases; junction bases outside the gene matches: 18. The germline gives CDR1 SNHLY, CDR2 FYNNEI. CDR3 length equals 18 residues. CDR3 nucleotides: TGTGCCAGCAGAGACATCTACTTGGACAGGGGGCAGGGGGATGAGCAGTTCTTC. As protein: CASRDIYLDRGQGDEQFF.

The rearrangement links TRBV25-1 to TRBJ2-1, with no clear D. The V and J ends lost 6 bases and 4 bases respectively, with 13 bases between them. The CDR3 length is 14 residues. Germline V lookup: CDR1 MGHDK, CDR2 SYGVNS. CDR3 sequence: CASSTRRKYNEQFF. DNA of the CDR3: TGTGCCAGCAGCACCCGACGGAAATACAATGAGCAGTTCTTC. Looking up the rest from reference TRBV25-1 and TRBJ2-1 gives the full variable domain: EADIYQTPRYLVIGTGKKITLECSQTMGHDKMYWYQQDPGMELHLIHYSYGVNSTEKGDLSSESTVSRIRTEHFPLTLESARPSHTSQYLCASSTRRKYNEQFFGPGTRLTVL.

The rearrangement joins TRBV5-1 to TRBJ1-4, with a possible D match to TRBD1 (5 bases). Germline CDR1 SGHRS, CDR2 YFSETQ. Trimming took off 2 bases at V and 8 bases at J, with 16 bases between the two ends. The CDR3 extends over 15 amino acids. The CDR3 nucleotides read TGCGCCAGCAGCTTTGCCCCGACAGCAGCCGAAAAACTGTTTTTT. As protein: CASSFAPTAAEKLFF.

The chain joins TRBV6-1 to TRBJ2-3; D uncertain. CDR3 length: 15 amino acids. V was cut by 2 bases and J by 2 bases, with 11 bases left in between. The V gene's germline CDR1 is MNHNS and CDR2 SASEGT. CDR3 coding DNA: TGTGCCAGCAGTGAACTGGCTTTGAACACAGATACGCAGTATTTT. Residues: CASSELALNTDTQYF.

The V and J genes are TRBV19 and TRBJ1-1, with no clear D. The germline gives CDR1 LNHDA, CDR2 SQIVND (reference sequence). The CDR3 runs to 8 residues. The ends were cut back, 6 bases at V and 8 bases at J, with 1 base in the middle. As DNA, the CDR3 is TGTGCCAGTAGAGAAGCTTTCTTT. Amino acid sequence: CASREAFF.

With respect to this clone: The sample holds other DNA sequences that translate to the same CDR3. The chain carries TRBV28 and TRBJ2-7, with 7 bases matching TRBD1. CDR1 and CDR2 from the germline V gene are MDHEN and SYDVKM. Germline trimming cut 4 bases from V and 3 bases from J; bases unmatched to any gene: 3. This CDR3 is 13 amino acids long. CDR3 sequence reads: CASSSGQSYEQYF. The CDR3 DNA sequence: TGTGCCAGCAGTTCGGGACAGAGCTACGAGCAGTACTTC.

This chain uses TRBV10-3 with TRBJ2-7, with TRBD2 matching 7 bases. This CDR3 is built from 14 residues. Germline values: CDR1 ENHRY, CDR2 SYGVKD. J was trimmed by 3 bases and V by 6 bases; bases with no gene match: 8. The CDR3 region has the DNA TGTGCCATCAGCGGCGGGAGAGACCTCTACGAGCAGTACTTC. Its protein product is CAISGGRDLYEQYF.